This T cell receptor beta chain was identified during a study of blood T cell repertoires in COVID-19. About the study: The United States, Italy and Spain provided the acute and convalescent COVID-19 samples.

The repertoire was sequenced with immunoSEQ multiplex PCR; TCRdb's copy has only in-frame clones and lacks some. The sample yields more than 95,000 clones, roughly 86% seen once. Sequencing used peripheral blood. The sequence was collected from a woman aged 55 to 70 in a cohort sampled during active or convalescent COVID-19.

For the CDR3, the DNA is TGTGCCAGCAGTTTCCAGGGTATCTATAATTCACCCCTCCACTTT. It encodes CASSFQGIYNSPLHF. The J gene is TRBJ1-6, the V gene TRBV27; perhaps TRBD1 as D (5 bases). V was pared by 3 bases and J by 3 bases, with 9 bases between. The CDR3 runs to 15 residues. Germline-derived CDR1 and CDR2 are MNHEY and SMNVEV (reference sequence).